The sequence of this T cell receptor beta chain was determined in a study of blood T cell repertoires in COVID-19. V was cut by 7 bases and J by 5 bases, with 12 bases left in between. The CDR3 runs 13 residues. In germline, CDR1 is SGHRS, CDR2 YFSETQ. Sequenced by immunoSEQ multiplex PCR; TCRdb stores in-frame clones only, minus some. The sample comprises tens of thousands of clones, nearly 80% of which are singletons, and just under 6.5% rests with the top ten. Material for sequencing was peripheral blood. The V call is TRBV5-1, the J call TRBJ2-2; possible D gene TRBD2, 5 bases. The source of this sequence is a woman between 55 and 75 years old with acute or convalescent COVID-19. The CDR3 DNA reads TGCGCCAGCGAGAGGGATAGGACCGGGGAGCTGTTTTTT. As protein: CASERDRTGELFF.